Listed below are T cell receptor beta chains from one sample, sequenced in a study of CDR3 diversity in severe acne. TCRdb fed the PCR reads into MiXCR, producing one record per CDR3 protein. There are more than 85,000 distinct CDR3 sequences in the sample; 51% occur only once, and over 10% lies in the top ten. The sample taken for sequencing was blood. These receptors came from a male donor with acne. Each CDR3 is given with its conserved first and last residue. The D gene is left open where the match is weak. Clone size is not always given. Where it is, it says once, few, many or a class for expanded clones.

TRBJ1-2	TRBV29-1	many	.	TGCAGCGTGAGGGGGGTCGGACGGATCCCCTATGGCTACACCTTC	CSVRGVGRIPYGYTF
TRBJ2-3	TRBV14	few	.	TGTGCCAGCAGCCAAGGGTTGGATACGCAGTATTTT	CASSQGLDTQYF
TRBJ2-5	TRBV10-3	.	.	TGTGCCATCAATGAGGGGGGCCCTGACCAAGAGACCCGGTACTTC	CAINEGGPDQETRYF
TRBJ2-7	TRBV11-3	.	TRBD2	TGTGCCAGCAGCTTGGGGGGGAATCCCTACGAGCAGTACTTC	CASSLGGNPYEQYF
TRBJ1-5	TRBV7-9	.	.	TGTGCCAGCAGCTTAGGGCAGGGGTACAATCAGCCCCAGCATTTT	CASSLGQGYNQPQHF
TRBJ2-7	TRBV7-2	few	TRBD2	TGTGCCAGCAGCCCAACCGGGACTAGCGTGTACGAGCAGTACTTC	CASSPTGTSVYEQYF
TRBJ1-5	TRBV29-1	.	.	TGCAGCGTTGAAGGGGGGGAGGGCCTCGAGACCCAGCATTTT	CSVEGGEGLETQHF
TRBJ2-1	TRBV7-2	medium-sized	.	TGTGCCAGCAGCTCCACTAGGACGAATGAGCAGTTCTTC	CASSSTRTNEQFF
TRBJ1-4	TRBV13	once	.	TGTGCCAGCACCCAGGGAAATGGAAGGGAAAAACTGTTTTTT	CASTQGNGREKLFF
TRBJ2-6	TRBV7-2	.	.	TGTGCCAGCAGCTTAGCAGGCGGGATGATCAATGAGCAATTCTTCGGGGCCAACGTCCTGACTTTC	CASSLAGGMINEQFFGANVLTF
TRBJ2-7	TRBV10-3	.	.	TGTGCCAGCAGGAGGCCTGAGTCCTACGAGCAGTACTTC	CASRRPESYEQYF
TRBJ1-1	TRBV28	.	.	TGTGCCAGCAGTCCCCGTACGGGGAACACTGAAGCTTTCTTT	CASSPRTGNTEAFF
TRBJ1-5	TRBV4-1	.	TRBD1	TGCGCCAGCAGCCTCGGGACAGGGGGTGGGGGCAATCAGCCCCAGCATTTT	CASSLGTGGGGNQPQHF
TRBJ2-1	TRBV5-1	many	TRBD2	TGCGCCAGCAGCTTGGAGGGGAGGGCCGCCTACAATGAGCAGTTCTTC	CASSLEGRAAYNEQFF
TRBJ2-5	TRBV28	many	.	TGTGCCAGCACTTCTTACACGGCCCTGGCACTGATGGGGTCCCAGTACTTC	CASTSYTALALMGSQYF
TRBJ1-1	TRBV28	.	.	TGTGCCAGCCGCATAGCAGGGGTGAACACTGAAGCTTTCTTT	CASRIAGVNTEAFF
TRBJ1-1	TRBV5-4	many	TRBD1	TGTGCCAGCAGCTCCAAGGGACAGACGAACACTGAAGCTTTCTTT	CASSSKGQTNTEAFF
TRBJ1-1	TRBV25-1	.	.	TGTGCCAGCAGTGCTACCGGGACGGAGAACACTGAAGCTTTCTTT	CASSATGTENTEAFF
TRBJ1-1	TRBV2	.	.	TGTGCCAGCAGTCTAGCGGGACTGATGAACACTGAAGCTTTCTTT	CASSLAGLMNTEAFF
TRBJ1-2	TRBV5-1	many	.	TGCGCCAGCAGCTTAACCCCAGGGATTGTTAACTATGGCTACACCTTC	CASSLTPGIVNYGYTF
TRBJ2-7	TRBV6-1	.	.	TGTGCCAGCAGTTATGTGGGCAGGGCCTACGAGCAGTACTTC	CASSYVGRAYEQYF
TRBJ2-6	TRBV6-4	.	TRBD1	TGTGCCAGCACCATCCGGGACAGGGGGCGTCGAATCTCCGGGGCCAACGTCCTGACTTTC	CASTIRDRGRRISGANVLTF
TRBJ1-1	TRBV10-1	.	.	TGCGCCAGTGCAGGGGATGTGAACACTGAAGCTTTCTTT	CASAGDVNTEAFF
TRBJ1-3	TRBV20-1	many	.	TGCAGTGCTAGATGGGAAAACTCTGGAAACACCATATATTTT	CSARWENSGNTIYF
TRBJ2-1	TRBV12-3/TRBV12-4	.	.	TGTGCCAGCAGACCAGGACAGAGCTCCTACAATGAGCAGTTCTTC	CASRPGQSSYNEQFF
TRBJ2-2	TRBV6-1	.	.	TGTGCCAGCAGCGAAGCCATGGCGGCGGGAACCACCGGGGAGCTGTTTTTT	CASSEAMAAGTTGELFF
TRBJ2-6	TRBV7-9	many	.	TGTGCCAGCAGCTTAACCCTCCCCCCCACTGGGGCCAACGTCCTGACTTTC	CASSLTLPPTGANVLTF
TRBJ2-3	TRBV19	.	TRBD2	TGTGCCAGTAACAGCGGGAGCGGTGGGTCAGATACGCAGTATTTT	CASNSGSGGSDTQYF
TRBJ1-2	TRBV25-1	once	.	TGTGCCAGCCGAGGCGGGACACCGGGAAATGGCTACACCTTC	CASRGGTPGNGYTF
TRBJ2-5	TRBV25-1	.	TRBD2	TGTGCCAGCAGTGACCGGGGACTAGCGGGAGACGGGGGGACCCAGTACTTC	CASSDRGLAGDGGTQYF
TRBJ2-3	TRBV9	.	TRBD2	TGTGCCAGCAGCGGCGGGCTGCGAGCGGGGGCGTCCGGTACGCAGTATTTT	CASSGGLRAGASGTQYF
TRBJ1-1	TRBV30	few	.	TGTGCCTGGAGTTCTAAGACTGAAGCTTTCTTT	CAWSSKTEAFF
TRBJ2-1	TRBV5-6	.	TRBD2	TGTGCCAGCAGCTTGGATGGACTAGCGGGAGGCAATGAGCAGTTCTTC	CASSLDGLAGGNEQFF
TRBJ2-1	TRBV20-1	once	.	TGCAGTGCTACGGATCGTTATTCGGCCGATGAGCAGTTCTTC	CSATDRYSADEQFF
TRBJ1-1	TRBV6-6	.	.	TGTGCCAGCAGTAGAGGAAACTCGGGAACTGAAGCTTTCTTT	CASSRGNSGTEAFF
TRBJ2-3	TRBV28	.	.	TGTGCCAGCAGTTTAGGGGAAACAGATACGCAGTATTTT	CASSLGETDTQYF
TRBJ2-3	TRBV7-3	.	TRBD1	TGTGCCAGCAGCGCTGCCGGACAGGGGGCGCGGGCCACAGATACGCAGTATTTT	CASSAAGQGARATDTQYF
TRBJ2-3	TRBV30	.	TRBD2	TGTGCCTTGGATTTAGCGGGAGGGTTGCAGTATTTT	CALDLAGGLQYF
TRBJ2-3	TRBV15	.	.	TGTGCCACCAGTGATGGGACTAGCACAGATACGCAGTATTTT	CATSDGTSTDTQYF
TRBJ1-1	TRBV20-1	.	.	TGCAGTGCTAGAGATCCAAGAGGCAGGAACACTGAAGCTTTCTTT	CSARDPRGRNTEAFF
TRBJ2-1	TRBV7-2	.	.	TGTGCCAGTACACCGGTCGGGACCCTCAATGAGCAGTTCTTC	CASTPVGTLNEQFF
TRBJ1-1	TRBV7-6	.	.	TGTGCCAGCAGCTTAGGGGGGGCGCGCACTGAAGCTTTCTTT	CASSLGGARTEAFF
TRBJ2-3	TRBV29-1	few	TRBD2	TGCAGCGTTGACAACAGCGGGACCACAGATACGCAGTATTTT	CSVDNSGTTDTQYF
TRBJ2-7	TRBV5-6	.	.	TGTGCCAGTAGGGCCGGGCCAAGCCTCTACGAGCAGTACTTC	CASRAGPSLYEQYF
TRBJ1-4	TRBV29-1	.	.	TGCAGCGTCGGGGGGGTAGGGATCGGGGGGGAAAAACTGTTTTTT	CSVGGVGIGGEKLFF
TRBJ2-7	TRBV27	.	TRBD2	TGTGCCAGCAGTCGTAACGCTCCGGGACTATCCTACGAGCAGTACTTC	CASSRNAPGLSYEQYF
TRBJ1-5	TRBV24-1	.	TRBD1	TGTGCCACCAGTGATGAGACAGGGGTTCAGCCCCAGCATTTT	CATSDETGVQPQHF
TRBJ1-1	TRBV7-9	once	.	TGTGCCAGCAGCTTTCTAACTGAGCCAAGGGGTGGAGCTTTCTTT	CASSFLTEPRGGAFF
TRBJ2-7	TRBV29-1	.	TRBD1	TGCAGCGTGGCCGACAGGGGATTGTCCTACGAGCAGTACTTC	CSVADRGLSYEQYF
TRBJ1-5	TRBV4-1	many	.	TGCGCCAGCAGCCAAGATGGCGGAATCGGCAATCAGCCCCAGCATTTT	CASSQDGGIGNQPQHF
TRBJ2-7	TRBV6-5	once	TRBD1	TGTGCCAGCAGTTACGGACAGGGGCCGAACTACGAGCAGTACTTC	CASSYGQGPNYEQYF
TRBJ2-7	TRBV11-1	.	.	TGTGCCAGCAGCTTGGGCGGGACTGGGACCTACGAGCAGTACTTC	CASSLGGTGTYEQYF
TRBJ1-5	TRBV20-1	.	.	TGCAGTGCTGGTGCTAGGACCTCCAATCAGCCCCAGCATTTT	CSAGARTSNQPQHF
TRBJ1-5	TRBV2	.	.	TGTGCCAGCACGCCAAGTCGGCAGGGCAATCAGCCCCAGCATTTT	CASTPSRQGNQPQHF
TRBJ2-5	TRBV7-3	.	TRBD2	TGTACCAGCAGCTTAAGGGGACTAGCGGGAGAGACCCAGTACTTC	CTSSLRGLAGETQYF
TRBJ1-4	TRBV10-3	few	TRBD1	TGTGCCATCAGTGAGTCGAGACAGGGAGGCGAAAAACTGTTTTTT	CAISESRQGGEKLFF
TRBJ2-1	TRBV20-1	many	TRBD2	TGCAGTGCCCCCACTAGCGAAGCGAATGAGCAGTTCTTC	CSAPTSEANEQFF
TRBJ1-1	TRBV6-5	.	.	TGTGCCAGCAGTTACGGTCAAGGGAGGAACACTGAAGCTTTCTTT	CASSYGQGRNTEAFF
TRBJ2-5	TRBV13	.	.	TGTGCCAGCAGCCTCGGAGGGGAAGAGACCCAGTACTTC	CASSLGGEETQYF
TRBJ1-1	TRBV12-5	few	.	TGTGCTAGTGCCCTTGCGGGGTCGGCTGAAGCTTTCTTT	CASALAGSAEAFF